This T cell receptor (beta chain) was captured in a study of Ad26.COV2.S vaccination and SARS-CoV-2 variants (dated by TCRdb to 2020 to 2023). For the study in its entirety: Donors in the vaccine arm were drawn from COV1001, a multicentre, randomized, double-blind, placebo-controlled phase I-IIa trial testing Ad26.COV2.S in healthy adults. Ad26.COV2.S was administered intramuscularly at 5 x 10^10 or 1 x 10^11 viral particles, either as a single shot or as two shots given 56 days apart. Sequencing of the TCRbeta repertoire served to evaluate the specificity and breadth of SARS-CoV-2-reactive T cell receptors following Ad26.COV2.S vaccination. The TCR-sequenced set comprised approximately 32 samples: around 20 Ad26.COV2.S vaccine recipients, 5 placebo recipients and 8 SARS-CoV-2 convalescent individuals. Trial participants were randomized into five groups of five, in which low-dose or high-dose Ad26.COV2.S was given once or twice, or placebo was given on both occasions. Blinding of investigators to trial group allocation was maintained during experiments and outcome assessment. Points the paper makes about the study in general: Substantial breadth of spike-specific CD8+ and CD4+ T cell responses was reported after vaccination. Comparing responses between vaccine doses or regimens was not something the study was powered to do. It was noted by the authors that total T cell responses may have been underestimated by the TCR breadth and depth analyses. Comparable non-spike TCR breadth was observed between vaccine and placebo recipients, consistent with only spike being contained in the vaccine. Ad26.COV2.S recipients had higher spike-specific TCR breadth than placebo recipients (P = 0.0014).

Counted from cysteine to phenylalanine, this CDR3 has 13 amino acids. Kept here is only the CDR3 DNA, which spans 39 bases and is read in frame from base 1. CDR1 SGHAT and CDR2 FQNNGV were looked up in the germline V gene. Trimming at the junction amounts to 5 bases on V and 12 bases on J, and the germline ends lie 17 bases apart. This specimen's treatment or condition label, interpreted: roughly 19 received Ad26.COV2.S at low or high dose, single or two shots; about 5 received placebo; per-sample allocation not given. For vaccine and placebo recipients, the sequenced repertoires came from samples collected on day 63 after the first injection. Cohort 1b enrolled roughly 25 adults aged 18-55 years at a single site in Boston, USA, between 29 July and 7 August 2020. Ad26.COV2.S was a replication-incompetent adenovirus type 26 vector that expressed a prefusion-stabilized SARS-CoV-2 spike protein derived from the original Wuhan strain.

The immunoSEQ Assay was the method used to sequence TCRbeta CDR3 regions. After extraction, genomic DNA underwent amplification by bias-controlled multiplex PCR, followed by high-throughput sequencing. On the study's bioinformatics: To quantify the absolute abundance of every unique TCRbeta CDR3 region, sequences were collapsed and filtered. T cell fraction was estimated by normalization of TCRbeta template counts to usable DNA, with usable DNA being measured through amplification of reference genes present in all nucleated cells. Repertoire TCRs were annotated as SARS-CoV-2-specific when V gene, CDR3 amino acid sequence and J gene were exactly matched to a known reactive TCR set. The reference SARS-CoV-2 TCR set came from MIRA and was filtered for enrichment in COVID-19-positive ImmuneCODE repertoires, removing public or cross-reactive TCRs. Using the MIRA antigens, annotated TCRs were further analysed by specific ORF or by position within an ORF. Breadth was defined as annotated unique rearrangements over total unique productive rearrangements; depth was the summed frequency of those rearrangements. TCR breadth was compared between groups using two-sided Wilcoxon rank-sum tests. TCRdb provides this immuneACCESS table in a form limited to in-frame rearrangements. Some clones are lacking; in checked studies, under half of them reflect an unresolved V gene, and why the rest are absent is not known. From that table come the V and J calls and clone size; the DNA was used to work out D and trimming. This sample gives 300,000 to 500,000 clones in total; 88% of them show up just once. 3.5% of the sample is in the top ten clones.

On this clone itself: The antigen it recognizes is unknown. Qualities for individual bases were not recorded, and no much larger clone is one base off.

This sequence originates from a person between 18 and 59 years old who received the Ad26.COV2.S COVID-19 vaccine or a placebo. In this chain, TRBV11-2 is recombined with TRBJ2-1; the D gene identity is not certain. Sequenced material: peripheral blood, taken in a trial of Ad26.COV2.S vaccine versus placebo. The DNA sequence is TGTGCCAGCAGCCAAAGTCGGCAGGCATCGCAGTTCTTC. The translation is CASSQSRQASQFF.